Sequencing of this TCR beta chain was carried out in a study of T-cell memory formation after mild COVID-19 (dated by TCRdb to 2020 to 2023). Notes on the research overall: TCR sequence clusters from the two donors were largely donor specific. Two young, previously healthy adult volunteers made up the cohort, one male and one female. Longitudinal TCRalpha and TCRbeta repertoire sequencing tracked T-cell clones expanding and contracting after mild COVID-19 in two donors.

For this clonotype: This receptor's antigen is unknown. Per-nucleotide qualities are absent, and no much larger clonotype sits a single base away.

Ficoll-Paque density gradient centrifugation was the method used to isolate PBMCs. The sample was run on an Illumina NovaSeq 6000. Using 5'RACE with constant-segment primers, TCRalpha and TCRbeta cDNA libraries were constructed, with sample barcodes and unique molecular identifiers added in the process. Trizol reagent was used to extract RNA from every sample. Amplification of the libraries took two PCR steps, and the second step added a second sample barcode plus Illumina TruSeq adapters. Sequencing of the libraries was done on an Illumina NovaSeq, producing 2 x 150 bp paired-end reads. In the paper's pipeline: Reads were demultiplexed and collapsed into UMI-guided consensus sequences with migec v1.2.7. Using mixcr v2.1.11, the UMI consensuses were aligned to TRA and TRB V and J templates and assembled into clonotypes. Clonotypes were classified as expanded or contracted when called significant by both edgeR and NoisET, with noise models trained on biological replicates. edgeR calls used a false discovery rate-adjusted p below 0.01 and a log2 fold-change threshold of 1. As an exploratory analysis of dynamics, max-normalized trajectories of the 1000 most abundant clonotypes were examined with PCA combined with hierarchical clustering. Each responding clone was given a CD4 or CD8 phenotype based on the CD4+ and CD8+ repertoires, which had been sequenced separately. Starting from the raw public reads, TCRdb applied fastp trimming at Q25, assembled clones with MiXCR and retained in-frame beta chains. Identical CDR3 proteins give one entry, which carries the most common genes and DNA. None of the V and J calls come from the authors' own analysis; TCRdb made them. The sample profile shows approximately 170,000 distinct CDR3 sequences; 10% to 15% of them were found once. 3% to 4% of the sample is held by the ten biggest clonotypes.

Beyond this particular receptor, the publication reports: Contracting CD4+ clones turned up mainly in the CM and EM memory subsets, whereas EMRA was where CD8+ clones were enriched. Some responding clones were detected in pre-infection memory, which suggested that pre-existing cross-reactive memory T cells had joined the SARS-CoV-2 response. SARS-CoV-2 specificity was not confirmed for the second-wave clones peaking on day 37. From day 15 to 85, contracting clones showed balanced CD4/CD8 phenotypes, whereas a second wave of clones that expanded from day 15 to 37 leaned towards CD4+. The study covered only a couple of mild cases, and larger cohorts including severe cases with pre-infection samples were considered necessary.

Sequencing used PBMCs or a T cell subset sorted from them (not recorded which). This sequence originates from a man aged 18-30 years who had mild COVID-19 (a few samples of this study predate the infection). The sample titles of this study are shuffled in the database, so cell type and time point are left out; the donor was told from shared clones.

The CDR3 region has the sequence CASSQGQSVSYEQYF. The nucleotide sequence reads TGTGCCAGCAGCCAAGGTCAGAGTGTCTCCTACGAGCAGTACTTC. The chain is made from TRBV14 and TRBJ2-7, with no confident D gene call. The CDR3 holds 15 amino acids from the cysteine to the phenylalanine. Only CDR3 DNA is held: 45 bases, read in frame from base 1. Relative to germline, V is 1 base shorter and J is 0 bases shorter, with 10 bases between their ends. CDR1 and CDR2 are drawn from the germline V gene: SGHDN, FVKESK. Where the CDR3 stops, the reference TRBV14 and TRBJ2-7 genes take over; the full variable domain is EAGVTQFPSHSVIEKGQTVTLRCDPISGHDNLYWYRRVMGKEIKFLLHFVKESKQDESGMPNNRFLAERTGGTYSTLKVQPAELEDSGVYFCASSQGQSVSYEQYFGPGTRLTVT.